The T cell receptor (beta chain) described here comes from a study of T cell changes during pregnancy in multiple sclerosis. Clones were read by immunoSEQ multiplex PCR, and TCRdb kept only the in-frame ones, dropping some. Of tens of thousands of clones listed, 87% are singletons. In this sample, this clone turned up many times. Trimming shortened V by 1 base and J by 3 bases, and 21 bases separated the two germline ends. Germline values: CDR1 SGHDN, CDR2 FVKESK. This CDR3 has 18 residues. Specimen: CD4+ T cells from peripheral blood mononuclear cells, collected after pregnancy. The receptor's source is a female donor with multiple sclerosis, enrolled in a pregnancy study. J is TRBJ1-2 and V is TRBV14, with D tentatively TRBD1 (5 bases). The CDR3 loop is CASSQGWRGMTLYYGYTF. The CDR3 DNA sequence: TGTGCCAGCAGCCAAGGATGGAGGGGAATGACTCTTTACTATGGCTACACCTTC. Based on the CDR3 plus reference TRBV14 and TRBJ1-2, the full variable domain is EAGVTQFPSHSVIEKGQTVTLRCDPISGHDNLYWYRRVMGKEIKFLLHFVKESKQDESGMPNNRFLAERTGGTYSTLKVQPAELEDSGVYFCASSQGWRGMTLYYGYTFGSGTRLTVV.